This T cell receptor beta chain was identified in a study of PD-1 blockade in classical Hodgkin lymphoma. Whole-study context: It was nivolumab at 3 mg/kg, given intravenously every 2 weeks, that patients received.

The V end was cut by 5 bases, the J end by 7 bases, with 9 bases between. Germline CDR1 GTSNPN, CDR2 SVGIG (reference sequence). The CDR3 is made up of 11 amino acids. Exposure to brentuximab vedotin varied, and each patient had relapsed following autologous stem cell transplantation. Complete response, partial response or progressive disease was recorded as best response. As regards this clone: As yet, its antigen is unknown.

Measured with immunoSEQ multiplex PCR; TCRdb has only the in-frame clones, and not every one. Of more than 140,000 clones in the sample, approximately 81% are singletons; the top ten hold 7% to 9.5%. Regarding the study as a whole: When set against healthy donors, newly diagnosed patients were reported to show lower baseline TCR diversity. It was CD4+ TCR diversity, not CD8+, that rose significantly by C4D1.

The source was peripheral blood mononuclear cells (PBMCs), collected before the second cycle of nivolumab. The receptor comes from a human donor with classical Hodgkin lymphoma. The chain recombines TRBV30 with TRBJ2-1, with D possibly TRBD2 on 5 matching bases. As DNA, the CDR3 is TGTGCCTGGGGGAGAAATAATGAGCAGTTCTTC. This gives the protein CAWGRNNEQFF.